A single sample is the source of the 5 T cell receptor beta chains below, sequenced in a study of shared clonotypes between healthy human individuals. Produced via immunoSEQ multiplex PCR; TCRdb's table is partial and in-frame only. Here the sample spans about 2.3 million clones, approximately 90% being singletons. Sequenced input: naive CD4+ T cells from PBMCs. Subset here: CD45RA+ positively selected. The receptor set was obtained from a man younger than 35 in good health. Some clones in this sample may be carry-over from other donors' samples.

The sample holds one count of this clone. The V and J genes are TRBV6-5 and TRBJ1-5; D ambiguous. There are 13 residues in the CDR3. The germline V gene has CDR1 MNHEY and CDR2 SVGAGI. The V gene lost 4 bases and the J gene lost 4 bases, with 8 bases spanning the gap. The CDR3 here is CASSSRDNQPQHF. Written as DNA, the CDR3 is TGTGCCAGCAGTTCGCGAGATAATCAGCCCCAGCATTTT.

This clone was counted a single time. The rearrangement joins TRBV4-3 to TRBJ1-4, with unresolved D. Germline V gives CDR1 LGHNA, CDR2 YSLEER. Trimming pared 0 bases from V and 5 bases from J, leaving 10 bases between. The CDR3 is 15 residues long. CDR3 nucleotide sequence: TGCGCCAGCAGCCAAGATTTAAGGAGCAATGAAAAACTGTTTTTT. The encoded protein is CASSQDLRSNEKLFF.

The CDR3 DNA is TGTGCCAGCAGTGAGCGGACAGGGGGAAAAGGCGGTGGGACCCAGTACTTC. It is translated as CASSERTGGKGGGTQYF. V usage is TRBV2 and J usage is TRBJ2-5; 10 bases agree with TRBD1. V shed 3 bases and J 7 bases; nucleotides not matched to a gene: 14. The CDR3 is 17 residues long. The V gene's germline CDR1 is SNHLY and CDR2 FYNNEI.

In this sample, this clone turned up once. The chain recombines TRBV11-2 with TRBJ2-1, with TRBD1 matching 8 bases. With V trimmed by 9 bases and J by 5 bases, 6 bases remained unmatched. Germline CDR1 reads SGHAT; CDR2 reads FQNNGV. The CDR3 totals 13 residues. Written as DNA, the CDR3 is TGTGCCAGTGGACAGGGTCGGCACAATGAGCAGTTCTTC. Translating it yields CASGQGRHNEQFF.

This clone was seen only a few times. The gene calls are TRBV5-4 and TRBJ1-1; 8 bases map to TRBD1. V shed 4 bases and J 1 base; nucleotides not matched to a gene: 6. Germline values: CDR1 SGHNT, CDR2 YYREEE (reference sequence). The CDR3 totals 15 residues. The CDR3 sequence: CASSNGQGKNTEAFF. CDR3 DNA: TGTGCCAGCAGCAATGGACAGGGAAAGAACACTGAAGCTTTCTTT.